This T cell receptor beta chain came from a study of blood T cell repertoires in COVID-19. Germline V gene lookup returns CDR1 MNHEY and CDR2 SVGAGI. The V end lost 5 bases, the J end lost 1 base, and 8 bases lay between the germline ends. The CDR3 is 13 amino acids. The protocol was immunoSEQ multiplex PCR, while the TCRdb copy is restricted to in-frame clones and leaves out a portion. The data show about 170,000 clones, around three quarters seen once. As for this clone: This may stem from a read error, because a much larger clone lies one nucleotide away.

The source of this sequence is a woman between 65 and 79 years old in a cohort exposed to, infected with or recovered from COVID-19 (not recorded which). The chain couples TRBV6-5 to TRBJ1-2, with TRBD1 as a possible D gene (5 bases). The sequencing sample was made of PBMCs or T cells enriched from blood (not recorded which). CDR3 coding DNA: TGTGCCAGCAGTCTTGACAGTAACTATGGCTACACCTTC. It is translated as CASSLDSNYGYTF.